Listed here are 11 T cell receptor beta chains from one sample, sequenced in a study of lymphopenia after photon versus proton radiotherapy (dated by TCRdb to the late 2010s). Libraries were prepared through the immunoSEQ multiplex PCR assay. The table was pulled from immuneACCESS by TCRdb, which kept in-frame rearrangements only. Such tables lose some clones; where checked, under half of the loss comes from unresolved V genes, and the rest has no known cause. For this sample the table gives approximately 6,800 clones, of which around 92% were detected only once. 17% of the sample rests with the top ten. The sequencing used peripheral blood, collected from a patient treated with photon-based radiotherapy. These receptors all stem from a man aged 55-75 years with cholangiocarcinoma.

The gene calls are TRBV4-1 and TRBJ2-2, with a weak D call TRBD1 (6 bases). The CDR3 runs to 17 residues. Trimming pared 0 bases from V and 3 bases from J, leaving 14 bases between. Germline loops: CDR1 MGHRA, CDR2 YSYEKL. CDR3 residues: CASSQDWHREDTGELFF. The DNA of the CDR3 is TGCGCCAGCAGCCAAGATTGGCACAGGGAAGACACCGGGGAGCTGTTTTTT.

This sequence joins TRBV5-6 and TRBJ2-2; D unclear. Germline CDR1 reads SGHDT; CDR2 reads YYEEEE. V was clipped by 4 bases and J by 3 bases, with 10 bases between them. CDR3 size: 14 residues. CDR3 region: CASSLELDTGELFF. The CDR3 region has the DNA TGTGCCAGCAGCCTAGAGTTGGACACCGGGGAGCTGTTTTTT.

In this sample, this clone turned up a few times. In DNA form, the CDR3 reads TGTGCCAGCAGTGTACGGGAACTAGCGGGGGAAACACCCTACAATGAGCAGTTCTTC. It yields the protein CASSVRELAGETPYNEQFF. J is TRBJ2-1 and V is TRBV6-1; TRBD2 agrees at 11 bases. Unmatched junction bases numbered 13, after V lost 4 bases and J lost 2 bases. Germline V lookup: CDR1 MNHNS, CDR2 SASEGT. This CDR3 has 19 residues.

J is TRBJ1-5 and V is TRBV5-8; tentative D call: TRBD1 (5 bases). V lost 6 bases to trimming and J lost 1 base, with 14 bases between them. This CDR3 is built from 15 residues. Germline CDR1 and CDR2: SGHTS and YDEGEE. The CDR3 protein is CASTRGLVSNQPQHF. CDR3 bases: TGTGCCAGCACGAGGGGTCTGGTAAGCAATCAGCCCCAGCATTTT.

V gene TRBV29-1 combines with J gene TRBJ2-1; tentatively, D is TRBD1 (6 bases). The CDR3 is 14 residues long. V dropped 4 bases and J dropped 9 bases, with 19 bases sitting between them. CDR1 and CDR2 from the germline V gene are SQVTM and ANQGSEA. This CDR3 reads CSVVGATGNGEQFF. In DNA form, the CDR3 reads TGCAGCGTTGTGGGGGCGACAGGCAACGGTGAGCAGTTCTTC.

The V call is TRBV11-1, the J call TRBJ2-7; D unclear. CDR3 length: 14 amino acids. V gave up 5 bases and J gave up 0 bases, with 11 bases separating them. Germline CDR1 reads SGHAT; CDR2 reads FQDESV (reference sequence). DNA for the CDR3: TGTGCCAGCAGCCGTACTACTAACTCCTACGAGCAGTACTTC. Protein sequence: CASSRTTNSYEQYF.

The chain carries TRBV10-3 and TRBJ1-5; TRBD1 matches 8 bases. The CDR3 contains 15 residues. V lost 3 bases to trimming and J lost 4 bases; unmatched junction nucleotides: 5. Germline CDR1 reads ENHRY; CDR2 reads SYGVKD. CDR3 amino acids: CAISDQGALNQPQHF. The CDR3 bases are TGTGCCATCAGTGACCAGGGGGCTTTAAATCAGCCCCAGCATTTT.

J is TRBJ2-6 and V is TRBV4-1, with 8 bases aligning to TRBD1. Matching the DNA end better, TRBJ2-1 makes the J call doubtful. Germline V CDR1 and CDR2: MGHRA, YSYEKL. The CDR3 length is 17 residues. CDR3 sequence reads: CASSQPPGQDNYNEQFF. CDR3 bases: TGCGCCAGCAGCCAACCTCCGGGACAGGACAACTACAATGAGCAGTTCTTC.

This chain uses TRBV14 with TRBJ2-3; TRBD2 aligns across 9 bases. The CDR3 is 13 residues long. CDR1 is SGHDN, CDR2 FVKESK, per germline. V lost 6 bases and J lost 3; bases outside the gene matches: 1. Here the CDR3 DNA reads TGTGCCAGCAGTCTAGCGGGGACAGATACGCAGTATTTT. Protein product: CASSLAGTDTQYF.

The V and J genes are TRBV27 and TRBJ1-2; 7 bases match TRBD1. V gave up 3 bases and J gave up 5 bases; unmatched junction bases: 9. CDR1 and CDR2 from the germline V gene are MNHEY and SMNVEV (reference sequence). The CDR3 spans 15 residues. The DNA of the CDR3 is TGTGCCAGCAGTTTTACAGGGGCCCTATCTTATGGCTACACCTTC. Translation gives CASSFTGALSYGYTF.

The CDR3 spells CASSLVSETGVLYEQYF. The CDR3 DNA reads TGCGCCAGCAGCTTGGTTTCGGAGACAGGGGTTCTCTACGAGCAGTACTTC. The rearrangement uses TRBV5-1 and TRBJ2-7; 8 positions agree with TRBD1. Germline V gene sequence: CDR1 SGHRS, CDR2 YFSETQ. The V segment lost 0 bases and the J segment 3 bases; nucleotides outside the gene matches: 11. CDR3 size: 17 residues.